The 32 T cell receptor beta chains reported below all come from one sample, sequenced in a study of T cell responses to AZD1222 COVID-19 vaccine. The protocol was immunoSEQ multiplex PCR, while the TCRdb copy is restricted to in-frame clones and leaves out a portion. This sample yields 120,000 or so clones, of which around 82% are seen a single time; less than 5% belongs to the top ten. The sequenced sample was peripheral blood, obtained on day 0 of AZD1222 vaccination. These receptors all stem from an adult in good health.

The chain is built from TRBV18 and TRBJ2-7, with 9 bases that match TRBD1. The CDR3 is 14 residues long. Germline V CDR1 and CDR2: KGHSH, LQKENI. The trim removed 4 bases at V and 2 bases at J, leaving 3 bases unmatched. The DNA of the CDR3 is TGTGCCAGCTCACTGGGACAGGGAACCTACGAGCAGTACTTC. It yields the protein CASSLGQGTYEQYF.

The chain joins TRBV5-1 to TRBJ1-2, with D hard to call. This CDR3 contains 15 residues. Germline V gene data show CDR1 as SGHRS and CDR2 as YFSETQ. V was trimmed by 0 bases and J by 8 bases, leaving 17 bases between them. CDR3 loop: CASSLDGRRERGYTF. For the CDR3, the DNA is TGCGCCAGCAGCTTGGATGGCAGGAGAGAGCGGGGCTACACCTTC.

The chain recombines TRBV6-5 with TRBJ1-2, with 8 bases aligning to TRBD1. Looked up from germline, CDR1 is MNHEY and CDR2 is SVGAGI. This CDR3 is 15 amino acids long. V shed 0 bases, J shed 8 bases, and the junction held 8 bases outside the gene matches. CDR3 DNA sequence: TGTGCCAGCAGTTACTCGACAGGGGATCCTCGAGGCTACACCTTC. This gives the protein CASSYSTGDPRGYTF.

The chain is built from TRBV5-5 and TRBJ1-1; the D is unclear. The CDR3 runs to 13 residues. Per the germline V gene, CDR1 is SGHKS and CDR2 is YYEKEE (reference sequence). The ends were cut back, 7 bases at V and 2 bases at J, with 12 bases in the middle. The CDR3 region is CASRPDINTEAFF. CDR3 coding DNA: TGTGCCAGCCGACCCGACATCAACACTGAAGCTTTCTTT.

The chain employs TRBV9 and TRBJ2-4, with a weak D call TRBD2 (5 bases). Germline lookup yields CDR1 SGDLS and CDR2 YYNGEE. CDR3 length equals 16 residues. V was pared by 4 bases and J by 6 bases, with 20 bases between. The CDR3: CASSPQMGVRGNIQYF. The CDR3 region has the DNA TGTGCCAGCAGCCCCCAGATGGGAGTTCGGGGAAACATTCAGTACTTC.

J is TRBJ2-3 and V is TRBV24-1, with 9 nucleotides matching TRBD2. This CDR3 spans 16 amino acids. The V and J ends lost 4 bases and 1 base, in that order; junction bases with no gene match: 5. The germline V gene has CDR1 KGHDR and CDR2 SFDVKD. The CDR3 loop is CATSDLTSGRTDTQYF. CDR3 DNA: TGTGCCACCAGTGACTTGACTAGCGGCCGCACAGATACGCAGTATTTT.

The CDR3 nucleotides are TGTGCCAGCAGTCCGACGGGGGGTAATACTGAAGCTTTCTTT. It translates to CASSPTGGNTEAFF. The V gene is TRBV6-5, the J gene TRBJ1-1, with D perhaps TRBD1 (5 bases). Germline lookup yields CDR1 MNHEY and CDR2 SVGAGI. The CDR3 contains 14 residues. With 5 bases removed from V and 5 bases from J, the gap between germline ends came to 15 bases.

DNA of the CDR3: TGTGCCAGCAGTGAAGCGGGGGGCCAGACCGGGGAGCTGTTTTTT. It translates to CASSEAGGQTGELFF. The chain uses TRBV2 and TRBJ2-2; D may match TRBD1 or TRBD2 (6 bases each). Germline lookup yields CDR1 SNHLY and CDR2 FYNNEI. The CDR3 totals 15 residues. The V end was cut by 0 bases, the J end by 5 bases, with 10 bases between.

The genes are TRBV5-4 and TRBJ2-1; D remains ambiguous. The germline CDR1 and CDR2 sequences are SGHNT and YYREEE (reference sequence). Trimming pared 0 bases from V and 9 bases from J, leaving 10 bases between. The CDR3 spans 13 residues. DNA for the CDR3: TGTGCCAGCAGCTTGGGTATTTCAGTTGAGCAGTTCTTC. Translated: CASSLGISVEQFF.

The chain links TRBV5-5 to TRBJ2-7; D perhaps matches TRBD2 (5 bases). V was shortened by 3 bases and J by 2 bases, with 15 bases between the two germline ends. Looked up from germline, CDR1 is SGHKS and CDR2 is YYEKEE (reference sequence). The length of the CDR3 is 15 residues. The CDR3 DNA follows: TGTGCCAGCAGCTCCGCGGGTCGCCAGGCCTACGAGCAGTACTTC. It yields the protein CASSSAGRQAYEQYF.

The chain's CDR3 is CASSAQGYGYTF. The DNA for the CDR3 is TGTGCCAGCAGTGCCCAGGGCTATGGCTACACCTTC. The V and J genes are TRBV12-3 or TRBV12-4 and TRBJ1-2; tentatively, D is TRBD1 (5 bases). V lost 5 bases to trimming and J lost 4 bases, with 8 bases between them. The CDR3 extends over 12 amino acids.

The chain couples TRBV6-2 or TRBV6-3 to TRBJ1-2, with a tentative D call TRBD1 (5 bases). Trimming took 2 bases from V and 7 from J, leaving 17 bases between them. Germline V gene sequence: CDR1 MNHEY, CDR2 SVGEGT. This CDR3 is built from 15 residues. The CDR3 here is CASSYGGREMVGYTF. The DNA of the CDR3 is TGTGCCAGCAGTTACGGTGGCAGGGAAATGGTTGGCTACACCTTC.

The V call is TRBV5-1, the J call TRBJ1-6; 7 positions match TRBD1. The trim removed 0 bases at V and 4 bases at J, leaving 4 bases unmatched. The length of the CDR3 is 16 residues. The germline V gene encodes CDR1 SGHRS and CDR2 YFSETQ. This CDR3 is CASSLAGQNYNSPLHF. The CDR3 nucleotides are TGCGCCAGCAGCTTGGCGGGACAGAATTATAATTCACCCCTCCACTTT.

The CDR3, as DNA: TGTGCCAGCAGCTCCGGACTAACCTTCTCCTACGAGCAGTACTTC. Its protein is CASSSGLTFSYEQYF. This rearrangement joins TRBV7-2 to TRBJ2-7; the D gene is possibly TRBD2 (6 bases). Germline V gene lookup returns CDR1 SGHTA and CDR2 FQGNSA. Trimming left V 4 bases short and J 0 bases short, with 13 bases between. This CDR3 is 15 amino acids long.

The chain joins TRBV18 to TRBJ2-7, with a possible D match to TRBD1 (6 bases). This CDR3 is built from 14 residues. Germline-derived CDR1 and CDR2 are KGHSH and LQKENI. Trimming pared 2 bases from V and 0 bases from J, leaving 8 bases between. This chain's CDR3 is CASSPSRGSYEQYF. CDR3 in DNA: TGTGCCAGCTCACCAAGCAGGGGCTCCTACGAGCAGTACTTC.

The genes are TRBV5-4 and TRBJ2-5; D is uncertain. From germline, CDR1 is SGHNT and CDR2 YYREEE (reference sequence). Trimming stripped 3 bases from V and 2 bases from J, with 11 bases between. This CDR3 is 14 amino acids long. In nucleotides, the CDR3 is TGTGCCAGCAGCTCTTACGGAAGTCAAGAGACCCAGTACTTC. Translated: CASSSYGSQETQYF.

The chain joins TRBV5-6 to TRBJ1-6; TRBD1 aligns across 8 bases. The V segment lost 4 bases and the J segment 10 bases; nucleotides outside the gene matches: 10. Germline V CDR1 and CDR2: SGHDT, YYEEEE. This CDR3 comprises 15 residues. The CDR3 bases are TGTGCCAGCAGCGCGGAGCCCAGGGGGCAATCACCCCTCCACTTT. This sequence encodes CASSAEPRGQSPLHF. The variable domain in full, with the rest retrieved from reference TRBV5-6 and TRBJ1-6, is DAGVTQSPTHLIKTRGQQVTLRCSPKSGHDTVSWYQQALGQGPQFIFQYYEEEERQRGNFPDRFSGHQFPNYSSELNVNALLLGDSALYLCASSAEPRGQSPLHFGNGTRLTVT.

This chain uses TRBV7-9 with TRBJ1-2; TRBD1 matches at 9 bases. Germline CDR1 and CDR2: SEHNR and FQNEAQ (reference sequence). CDR3 size: 14 residues. V trimming: 3 bases; J trimming: 4 bases; junction bases outside the gene matches: 3. CDR3 in amino acids: CASSLTGQGYGYTF. CDR3 DNA: TGTGCCAGCAGCTTGACGGGACAGGGCTATGGCTACACCTTC.

The chain links TRBV30 to TRBJ2-3; possible D gene TRBD2, 5 bases. The CDR3 length is 14 residues. Germline assignment: CDR1 GTSNPN and CDR2 SVGIG (reference sequence). With 3 bases removed from V and 5 bases from J, the gap between germline ends came to 15 bases. The DNA of the CDR3 is TGTGCCTGGAGAGGTGGGGTGGAGGTAGATACGCAGTATTTT. As protein: CAWRGGVEVDTQYF.

This clone turned up a few times. This rearrangement joins TRBV7-2 to TRBJ1-5, with TRBD1 as a possible D gene (5 bases). Trimming shortened V by 5 bases and J by 7 bases, and 27 bases separated the two germline ends. CDR1 SGHTA and CDR2 FQGNSA come from the germline V gene. The CDR3 loop spans 18 amino acids. The CDR3 bases are TGTGCCAGCAGCAGAAAAACCTCCGGGACTGACCGGGCCCAGCCCCAGCATTTT. This encodes CASSRKTSGTDRAQPQHF.

The chain combines TRBV6-1 with TRBJ2-7; 16 nucleotides agree with TRBD2. This CDR3 is 18 amino acids long. V shed 0 bases, J shed 12 bases, and the junction held 14 bases outside the gene matches. The germline V gene has CDR1 MNHNS and CDR2 SASEGT. CDR3 sequence (DNA): TGTGCCAGCAGTGAAGCGCTCGGTACCGGGACTAGCGGGAGGGTCCCGTACTTC. Its protein is CASSEALGTGTSGRVPYF.

This rearrangement joins TRBV6-5 to TRBJ1-1; TRBD1 agrees at 7 bases. The CDR3 length is 15 residues. Unmatched junction bases numbered 7, after V lost 6 bases and J lost 0 bases. CDR1 is MNHEY, CDR2 SVGAGI, per germline. The CDR3 bases are TGTGCCAGCAGCCGGGGGGACAGATTGAACACTGAAGCTTTCTTT. Translating gives CASSRGDRLNTEAFF.

J is TRBJ1-1 and V is TRBV29-1; D might be TRBD1 (5 bases). The CDR3 has 13 amino acids. Trimming shortened V by 8 bases and J by 2 bases, and 15 bases separated the two germline ends. Germline lookup yields CDR1 SQVTM and CDR2 ANQGSEA. This CDR3 is CSSDGAANTEAFF. DNA for the CDR3: TGCAGCTCCGACGGGGCCGCTAACACTGAAGCTTTCTTT.

This chain links TRBV6-2 or TRBV6-3 with TRBJ1-2, with D unclear. This CDR3 is built from 13 residues. The V gene lost 0 bases and the J gene lost 5 bases, with 7 bases spanning the gap. Germline V gene lookup returns CDR1 MNHEY and CDR2 SVGEGT. In DNA, the CDR3 is TGTGCCAGCAGTTACTCGAGTAAATATGGCTACACCTTC. Its translation is CASSYSSKYGYTF.

The CDR3 loop is CAWSVGSSGYEQYF. The CDR3 coding sequence is TGTGCCTGGAGTGTCGGCTCTAGCGGCTACGAGCAGTACTTC. The V and J genes are TRBV30 and TRBJ2-7; 7 bases are a match to TRBD2. Per the germline V gene, CDR1 is GTSNPN and CDR2 is SVGIG (reference sequence). This CDR3 region has 14 residues. The ends lost 0 bases at V and 3 bases at J; junction bases unmatched: 5.

J is TRBJ1-6 and V is TRBV7-2, with 7 bases matching TRBD1. V was clipped by 5 bases and J by 5 bases; unmatched bases: 6. The germline CDR1 and CDR2 sequences are SGHTA and FQGNSA. The CDR3 spans 15 residues. The CDR3 sequence: CASSREQGNNSPLHF. For the CDR3, the DNA is TGTGCCAGCAGCAGGGAACAGGGGAATAATTCACCCCTCCACTTT.

The chain is built from TRBV19 and TRBJ2-7; 7 nucleotides align to TRBD1. Trimming cost V 7 bases and J 1 base; bases outside gene matches: 4. Germline CDR1 is LNHDA and CDR2 is SQIVND (reference sequence). The CDR3 runs to 13 residues. This CDR3 is CASKGANSYEQYF. CDR3 DNA sequence: TGTGCCAGTAAGGGGGCCAATTCCTACGAGCAGTACTTC.

J is TRBJ1-1 and V is TRBV7-2; D gene unclear. V gave up 5 bases and J gave up 1 base, with 11 bases separating them. Looked up from germline, CDR1 is SGHTA and CDR2 is FQGNSA. The CDR3 is 14 residues long. As DNA, the CDR3 is TGTGCCAGCAGCCCCCTGAGACCGAACACTGAAGCTTTCTTT. Protein sequence: CASSPLRPNTEAFF.

The chain uses TRBV5-1 and TRBJ2-3; D unresolved. CDR1 SGHRS and CDR2 YFSETQ come from the germline V gene. The CDR3 is 12 amino acids. Trimming took 5 bases from V and 0 from J, leaving 4 bases between them. CDR3 in amino acids: CASRGSTDTQYF. In DNA form, the CDR3 reads TGCGCCAGCAGGGGCAGCACAGATACGCAGTATTTT.

The V and J genes are TRBV5-5 and TRBJ1-2; D not certain. V was trimmed by 5 bases and J by 5 bases, leaving 19 bases between them. Looked up from germline, CDR1 is SGHKS and CDR2 is YYEKEE (reference sequence). The CDR3 is made up of 15 amino acids. CDR3: CASSYRQNLRYGYTF. The CDR3 region has the DNA TGTGCCAGCAGTTATCGACAAAACCTCCGTTATGGCTACACCTTC.

The chain uses TRBV10-2 and TRBJ1-2; no reliable D call. Germline lookup yields CDR1 WSHSY and CDR2 SAAADI. V gave up 6 bases and J gave up 5 bases, with 13 bases separating them. The CDR3 loop spans 13 amino acids. The CDR3, as DNA: TGCGCCAGCAGGCGGTCGGATGGTTATGGCTACACCTTC. It yields the protein CASRRSDGYGYTF.

The genes are TRBV29-1 and TRBJ1-1, with 7 bases identical to TRBD1. V was clipped by 4 bases and J by 0 bases; unmatched bases: 8. The CDR3 sequence is 15 residues long. Per germline, CDR1 SQVTM and CDR2 ANQGSEA. CDR3 sequence reads: CSVVIRGQMNTEAFF. In DNA form, the CDR3 reads TGCAGCGTTGTAATTAGGGGGCAAATGAACACTGAAGCTTTCTTT.